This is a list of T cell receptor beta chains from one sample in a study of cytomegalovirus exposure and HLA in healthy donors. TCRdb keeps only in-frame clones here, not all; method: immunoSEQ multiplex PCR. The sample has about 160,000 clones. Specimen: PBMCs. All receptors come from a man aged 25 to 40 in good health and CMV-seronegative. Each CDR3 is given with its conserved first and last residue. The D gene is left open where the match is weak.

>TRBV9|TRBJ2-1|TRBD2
TGTGCCAGCAGTCGTAAGGGGGCCTGGACTAGCGGGTACACCTACAATGAGCAGTTCTTC
CASSRKGAWTSGYTYNEQFF
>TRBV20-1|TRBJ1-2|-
TGCAGTCAATACACCTATGGCTACACCTTC
CSQYTYGYTF
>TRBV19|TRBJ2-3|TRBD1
TGTGCCAGTAGTACGGACAGGGGGCAGGATACGCAGTATTTT
CASSTDRGQDTQYF
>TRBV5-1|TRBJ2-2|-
TGCGCCAGCAGCTTCATCTCGGGAGTAACCACCGGGGAGCTGTTTTTT
CASSFISGVTTGELFF
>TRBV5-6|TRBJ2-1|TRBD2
TGTGCCAGCTCCCTAGCGGGAACATCGCGCAATGAGCAGTTCTTC
CASSLAGTSRNEQFF
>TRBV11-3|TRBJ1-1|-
TGTGCCAGCAGCTCCCAGCGGAACACTGAAGCTTTCTTT
CASSSQRNTEAFF
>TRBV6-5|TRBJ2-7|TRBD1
TGTGCCAGCAGTACCGGGACAGGGGTCTACGAGCAGTACTTC
CASSTGTGVYEQYF
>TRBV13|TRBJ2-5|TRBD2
TGTGCCAGCAGCTTACGCACTAGCGGGATTGAGACCCAGTACTTC
CASSLRTSGIETQYF
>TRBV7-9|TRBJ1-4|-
TGTGCCAGCAGCCGCAGTCAAAATGAAAAACTGTTTTTT
CASSRSQNEKLFF
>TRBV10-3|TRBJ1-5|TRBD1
TGTGCCATCAGTGTAGGACAGGTAAATCAGCCCCAGCATTTT
CAISVGQVNQPQHF
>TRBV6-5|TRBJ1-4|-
TGTGCCAGCAGTTACGCCGGGGAAAAACTGTTTTTT
CASSYAGEKLFF
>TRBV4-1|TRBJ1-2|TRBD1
TGCGCCAGCAGCCAACCCGGGACAGGGGATGGCTACACCTTC
CASSQPGTGDGYTF
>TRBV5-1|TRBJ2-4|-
TGCGCCAGCAGCCTGACTAGCAAAAACATTCAGTACTTC
CASSLTSKNIQYF
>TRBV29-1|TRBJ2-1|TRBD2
TGCAGCGTTTTAACCGGGACTAGCGGGAGATATCCCTACAATGAGCAGTTCTTC
CSVLTGTSGRYPYNEQFF
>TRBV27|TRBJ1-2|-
TGTGCCAGCAGTCAAAGGCTAGCCGGGACCGGGGGTGGCTACACCTTC
CASSQRLAGTGGGYTF
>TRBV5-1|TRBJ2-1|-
TGCGCCAGCAGCTTGGTTCCAGGGCCCCACAATGAGCAGTTCTTC
CASSLVPGPHNEQFF
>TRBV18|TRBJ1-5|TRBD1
TGTGCCAGCTCACCCTCCGGGACAGGGGATCAGCCCCAGCATTTT
CASSPSGTGDQPQHF
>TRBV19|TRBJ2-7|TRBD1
TGTGCCAGTAGCCGGGGACAGGGCTTCAGCTCCTACGAGCAGTACTTC
CASSRGQGFSSYEQYF
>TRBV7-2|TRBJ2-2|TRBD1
TGTGCCAGCAGCTTACGGACAGGAGAGAACACCGGGGAGCTGTTTTTT
CASSLRTGENTGELFF
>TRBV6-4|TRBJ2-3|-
TGTGCCAGCTCTGGACAGGCGGGGCCGGATACGCAGTATTTT
CASSGQAGPDTQYF
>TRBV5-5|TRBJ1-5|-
TGTGCCAGCAGCCTCAGGGATAATCAGCCCCAGCATTTT
CASSLRDNQPQHF
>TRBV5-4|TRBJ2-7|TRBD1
TGTGCCAGCAGCTCCTACAGGGGATCCTACGAGCAGTACTTC
CASSSYRGSYEQYF
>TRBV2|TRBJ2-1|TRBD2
TGTGCCAGCAGACCGACTAGCGGGAGGGCAAGGAATGAGCAGTTCTTC
CASRPTSGRARNEQFF
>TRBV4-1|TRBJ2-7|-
TGCGCCAGCAGCCAACGAACGACGGGAAACTTCCACGAGCAGTACTTC
CASSQRTTGNFHEQYF
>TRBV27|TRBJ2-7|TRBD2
TGTGCCAGCAGTTTAGGGCTAGCGGGAGTCTCTACCTCATACGAGCAGTACTTC
CASSLGLAGVSTSYEQYF
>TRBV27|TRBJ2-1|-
TGTGCCAGCAGTTTAAGGGCTAGCAGATACAATGAGCAGTTCTTC
CASSLRASRYNEQFF
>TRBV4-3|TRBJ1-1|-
TGCGCCAGCAGCCAAGATCGAAGCGGGGGCGCTTCGGCTTTCTTT
CASSQDRSGGASAFF
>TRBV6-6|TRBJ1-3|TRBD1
TGTGCCAGCAGTCACCGGGACAGCTCTGGAAACACCATATATTTT
CASSHRDSSGNTIYF
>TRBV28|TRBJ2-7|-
TGTGCCAGCAGTTTAGGACAGTGGAAGGAGCAGTACTTC
CASSLGQWKEQYF
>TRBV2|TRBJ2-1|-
TGTGCCAGCATTCTCTTAGCGGTTTTCAATGAGCAGTTCTTC
CASILLAVFNEQFF
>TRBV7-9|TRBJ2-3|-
TGTGCCATCCCGAGGCAGTCGGGAATCCGCACAGATACGCAGTATTTT
CAIPRQSGIRTDTQYF
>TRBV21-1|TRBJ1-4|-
TGTGCCAGCAGCAAAGAAGGGGGCCGGAAGGATGAAAAACTGTTTTTT
CASSKEGGRKDEKLFF
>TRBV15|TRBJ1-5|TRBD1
TGTGCCACCAGCAGACGTGGGACAGGTAATCAGCCCCAGCATTTT
CATSRRGTGNQPQHF
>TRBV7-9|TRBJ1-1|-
TGTGCCAGCAGCCTACGTGCTGAAGCTTTCTTT
CASSLRAEAFF
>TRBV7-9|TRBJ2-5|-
TGTGCCAGCAGTACCTGGACAGATTGGTACCAAGAGACCCAGTACTTC
CASSTWTDWYQETQYF
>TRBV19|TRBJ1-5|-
TGTGCCAGTAGTATTGCAATAACGCGGTTGAGCAATCAGCCCCAGCATTTT
CASSIAITRLSNQPQHF
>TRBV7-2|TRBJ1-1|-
TGTGCCAGCAGCTTAACTGGGGCGCGCAGGAACACTGAAGCTTTCTTT
CASSLTGARRNTEAFF
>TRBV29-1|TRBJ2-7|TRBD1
TGCAGCGCGGGACAGGGGCGTACCTACGAGCAGTACTTC
CSAGQGRTYEQYF
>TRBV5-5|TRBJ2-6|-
TGTGCCAGCGGCCCGATCTCTGGGGCCAACGTCCTGACTTTC
CASGPISGANVLTF
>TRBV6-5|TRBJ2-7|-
TGTGCCAGCAGTTACTCGACAGTAGGGCTCTCCTACGAGCAGTACTTC
CASSYSTVGLSYEQYF
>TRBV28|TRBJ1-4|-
TGTGCCAGCACTCTAATCACCCAGGGAGGGGAAAAACTGTTTTTT
CASTLITQGGEKLFF
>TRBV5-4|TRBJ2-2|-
TGTGCCAGCAGCCCCAGCGGGACCGGGGAGCTGTTTTTT
CASSPSGTGELFF
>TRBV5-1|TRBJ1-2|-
TGCGCCAGCAGCTTGGGGCCGTCAGGCTACACCTTC
CASSLGPSGYTF
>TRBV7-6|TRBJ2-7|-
TGTGCCAGCAGCTCCCTGACAGGAGACTCCTACGAGCAGTACTTC
CASSSLTGDSYEQYF
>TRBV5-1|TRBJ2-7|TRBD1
TGCGCCAGCAGCTTACGACAGGGGCCCTACGAGCAGTACTTC
CASSLRQGPYEQYF
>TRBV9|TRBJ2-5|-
TGTGCCAGCAGCCCGCGGAAGGGGGGGCTAGCGGAGGAGAAGTACCAAGAGACCCAGTACTTC
CASSPRKGGLAEEKYQETQYF
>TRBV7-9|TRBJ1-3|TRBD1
TGTGCCAGCAGGCAGGGGGGTCTGGAAAACACCATATATTTT
CASRQGGLENTIYF
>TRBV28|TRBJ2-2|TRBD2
TGTGCCAGCATAGGGCTAGCGGCCTACACCGGGGAGCTGTTTTTT
CASIGLAAYTGELFF
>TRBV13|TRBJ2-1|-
TGTGCCAGCAGCTTGATGAGCTCCTACAATGAGCAGTTCTTC
CASSLMSSYNEQFF
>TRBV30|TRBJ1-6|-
TGTGCCTGGAGTTTACCTCGAGGGAATTCACCCCTCCACTTT
CAWSLPRGNSPLHF
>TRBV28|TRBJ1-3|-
TGTGCCAGCCTTTACGGCAGTTCAGGCACCATATATTTT
CASLYGSSGTIYF
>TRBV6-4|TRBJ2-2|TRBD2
TGTGCCAGCAGCCAGACTAGCGGGAGTACCGGGGAGCTGTTTTTT
CASSQTSGSTGELFF
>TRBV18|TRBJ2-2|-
TGTGCCAGCTCACCACCGGCCTCGAGGGAGCTGTTTTTT
CASSPPASRELFF
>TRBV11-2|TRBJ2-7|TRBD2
TGTGCCAGCAGCCCCAGACTAGCGGGAAACTACGAGCAGTACTTC
CASSPRLAGNYEQYF
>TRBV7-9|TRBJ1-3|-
TGTGCCAGCAGCAGACGGACACCTGGAAACACCATATATTTT
CASSRRTPGNTIYF
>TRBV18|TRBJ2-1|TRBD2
TGTGCCAGCTCACCTGAGCGGGAGATCTACAATGAGCAGTTCTTC
CASSPEREIYNEQFF
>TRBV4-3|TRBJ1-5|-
TGCGCCAGCAGCCAAGATCTATTTCAGCCCCAGCATTTT
CASSQDLFQPQHF
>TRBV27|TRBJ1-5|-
TGTGCCAGCAGTTTAGGACCGGGGTATCAGCCCCAGCATTTT
CASSLGPGYQPQHF
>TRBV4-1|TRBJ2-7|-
TGCGCCAGCAGCCAAGATCCAACAGGTCCTTACTACGAGCAGTACTTC
CASSQDPTGPYYEQYF
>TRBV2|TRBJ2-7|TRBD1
TGTGCCAGCAGAGCGGACAGGAATACCTACGAGCAGTACTTC
CASRADRNTYEQYF